The 20 T cell receptor beta chains reported below all come from one sample, sequenced in a study of PD-1 blockade in classical Hodgkin lymphoma. Produced via immunoSEQ multiplex PCR; TCRdb's table is partial and in-frame only. The data show tens of thousands of clones, over 80% seen once. Stated time point: cycle 4 day 1 (C4D1), after about 6 weeks of nivolumab. There was relapse after autologous stem cell transplantation in every patient, and there was variation in brentuximab vedotin exposure. Thawed PBMCs yielded CD4+ T cells through magnetic negative selection. The source was CD4+ T cells from blood, collected before the fourth cycle of nivolumab. The receptor set was obtained from a human donor with classical Hodgkin lymphoma.

This chain uses TRBV7-6 with TRBJ2-5; the match to TRBD1 covers 11 bases. Germline CDR1 and CDR2: SGHVS and FNYEAQ. With 2 bases clipped from V and 4 bases from J, the junction kept 12 bases outside the gene matches. This CDR3 is built from 18 residues. The CDR3 here is CASSLPGQGVFELETQYF. CDR3 DNA: TGTGCCAGCAGCTTACCGGGACAGGGGGTTTTTGAGTTAGAGACCCAGTACTTC.

The gene calls are TRBV5-4 and TRBJ1-2, with a weak D call TRBD1 (5 bases). CDR1 and CDR2 from the germline V gene are SGHNT and YYREEE (reference sequence). V shed 4 bases and J shed 1 base, with 14 bases lying between them. The CDR3 sequence is 15 residues long. This CDR3 is CASSRAAGFNYGYTF. In nucleotides, the CDR3 is TGTGCCAGCAGCCGGGCTGCAGGGTTTAACTATGGCTACACCTTC.

V gene TRBV11-3 combines with J gene TRBJ2-1, with TRBD2 matching over 13 bases. The germline V gene has CDR1 SGHNT and CDR2 YENEEA. The junction had 9 bases not matched to a gene; V was cut back by 1 base and J by 9 bases. This CDR3 region has 17 residues. CDR3 sequence (DNA): TGTGCCAGCAGCTTAGTTGGCGGGACTAGCGGGGTTGGTGAGCAGTTCTTC. It codes for CASSLVGGTSGVGEQFF.

The sample holds a few counts of this clone. The chain employs TRBV6-6 and TRBJ1-1, with D possibly being TRBD1 (5 bases). Trimming left V 6 bases short and J 6 bases short, with 11 bases between. Germline lookup yields CDR1 MNHNY and CDR2 SVGAGI (reference sequence). The CDR3 is made up of 12 amino acids. The CDR3 here is CASSWDGPEAFF. Written as DNA, the CDR3 is TGTGCCAGCAGCTGGGACGGCCCTGAAGCTTTCTTT.

This rearrangement joins TRBV5-4 to TRBJ1-4; TRBD1 aligns across 8 bases. Looked up from germline, CDR1 is SGHNT and CDR2 is YYREEE (reference sequence). The CDR3 is made up of 14 amino acids. Germline trimming cut 4 bases from V and 8 bases from J; bases unmatched to any gene: 7. The CDR3 spells CASSTDRGGEKLFF. For the CDR3, the DNA is TGTGCCAGCAGCACAGACAGGGGAGGGGAAAAACTGTTTTTT.

The rearrangement uses TRBV7-2 and TRBJ1-5, with no clear D. V gave up 0 bases and J gave up 3 bases, with 6 bases separating them. CDR1 and CDR2 (germline): SGHTA, FQGNSA. The CDR3 is made up of 14 amino acids. The CDR3 coding sequence is TGTGCCAGCAGCTTAGCGGACGCCAATCAGCCCCAGCATTTT. This codes for CASSLADANQPQHF.

The chain is built from TRBV11-3 and TRBJ2-2; D gene uncertain. Trimming cost V 1 base and J 8 bases, with 5 bases left between them. In germline, CDR1 is SGHNT, CDR2 YENEEA. The CDR3 consists of 12 residues. The CDR3 region has the DNA TGTGCCAGCAGCTTAGTGGTGGGGGAGCTGTTTTTT. Translation gives CASSLVVGELFF.

This clone appeared a single time. The chain recombines TRBV27 with TRBJ1-5; D not certain. The CDR3 has 14 residues. V lost 6 bases, J lost 5 bases, and 14 bases lay in between. Germline V gives CDR1 MNHEY, CDR2 SMNVEV (reference sequence). CDR3 DNA sequence: TGTGCCAGCAGCCCCTGGAGCCGGGATCAGCCCCAGCATTTT. It codes for CASSPWSRDQPQHF.

The V and J genes are TRBV6-5 and TRBJ1-2; D not resolved. The ends were cut back, 5 bases at V and 6 bases at J, with 19 bases in the middle. The CDR3 length is 15 residues. The germline V gene encodes CDR1 MNHEY and CDR2 SVGAGI. The CDR3 sequence: CASSPWGSGSDGYTF. The CDR3 nucleotides are TGTGCCAGCAGTCCCTGGGGTAGTGGGAGCGATGGCTACACCTTC.

The rearrangement links TRBV10-3 to TRBJ1-1; D may be TRBD1 (6 bases). V was cut by 7 bases and J by 4 bases, with 16 bases left in between. The CDR3 is made up of 14 amino acids. Germline-derived CDR1 and CDR2 are ENHRY and SYGVKD. The CDR3 here is CAIMSPEGGTEAFF. The CDR3 region has the DNA TGTGCCATCATGAGCCCAGAGGGGGGCACTGAAGCTTTCTTT.

The chain couples TRBV5-4 to TRBJ1-6; D remains unclear. Trimming removed 1 base from V and 10 bases from J, with 12 bases in between. The CDR3 runs 14 residues. The germline V gene has CDR1 SGHNT and CDR2 YYREEE (reference sequence). CDR3: CASSLSGIPSPLHF. CDR3 DNA sequence: TGTGCCAGCAGCTTGTCGGGCATCCCCTCACCCCTCCACTTT.

The chain combines TRBV2 with TRBJ1-2, with D hard to call. V was cut by 3 bases and J by 5 bases, with 16 bases left in between. The germline gives CDR1 SNHLY, CDR2 FYNNEI. The CDR3 covers 15 residues. CDR3 bases: TGTGCCAGCAGTGATATTGGACCCAGAAGGTATGGCTACACCTTC. This sequence encodes CASSDIGPRRYGYTF.

This chain links TRBV21-1 with TRBJ1-2; the table's D call, TRBD1, was not checked against the DNA. TRBV21-1 is a pseudogene locus. This CDR3 has 15 amino acids. As DNA, the CDR3 is TGTGCCAGCAGCGCAACAGGGGATATGGGGCCTGGCTACACCTTC. It is translated as CASSATGDMGPGYTF.

In regard to this clone: One junction end does not reproduce the germline sequence, and a read error may be involved. The chain links TRBV9 to TRBJ2-4, with 9 bases fitting TRBD1. The CDR3 covers 13 residues. Germline assignment: CDR1 SGDLS and CDR2 YYNGEE. CDR3 amino acids: CASSASPGQGFVF. The CDR3 DNA is TGTGCCAGCAGCGCCTCGCCGGGACAGGGTTTCGTCTTC. Combining the CDR3 with reference TRBV9 and TRBJ2-4 gives the whole variable domain DSGVTQTPKHLITATGQRVTLRCSPRSGDLSVYWYQQSLDQGLQFLIQYYNGEERAKGNILERFSAQQFPDLHSELNLSSLELGDSALYFCASSASPGQGFVFGAGTRLSVL.

The V and J genes are TRBV18 and TRBJ2-3; TRBD1 matches at 9 bases. V lost 3 bases to trimming and J lost 0 bases; unmatched junction nucleotides: 4. Germline V gene data show CDR1 as KGHSH and CDR2 as LQKENI. The CDR3 runs 16 residues. The CDR3 DNA follows: TGTGCCAGCTCACCGAACAGGGGGCTTAGCACAGATACGCAGTATTTT. It yields the protein CASSPNRGLSTDTQYF.

The J gene is TRBJ1-2, the V gene TRBV18; 7 nucleotides align to TRBD1. The CDR3 runs to 15 residues. V shed 4 bases, J shed 7 bases, and the junction held 12 bases outside the gene matches. CDR1 is KGHSH and CDR2 is LQKENI in the germline V gene. CDR3 sequence (DNA): TGTGCCAGCTCACTTATTACAGGGGAGGTCAGTGGCTACACCTTC. Its protein product is CASSLITGEVSGYTF.

The table lists this clone with a count of one. This chain joins TRBV4-2 and TRBJ1-2, with TRBD1 matching over 9 bases. Germline CDR1 LGHNA, CDR2 YNFKEQ. This CDR3 contains 22 residues. The V gene end was trimmed by 0 bases and the J gene end by 6 bases; junction bases not matched to a gene: 26. CDR3 sequence: CASSQESPFIRWTGAFSHGYTF. CDR3 in DNA: TGTGCCAGCAGCCAAGAGTCCCCTTTTATCCGTTGGACAGGGGCATTTTCACATGGCTACACCTTC.

The V call is TRBV14, the J call TRBJ1-1; D is uncertain. This CDR3 is 15 amino acids long. Trimming stripped 6 bases from V and 5 bases from J, with 19 bases between. Looked up from germline, CDR1 is SGHDN and CDR2 is FVKESK. CDR3 region: CASSRTPYGDTEAFF. CDR3 bases: TGTGCCAGCAGTCGTACCCCCTATGGGGATACTGAAGCTTTCTTT.

CDR3 region: CASSRTSGDNEQFF. Written as DNA, the CDR3 is TGTGCCAGCAGTCGGACTAGCGGGGACAATGAGCAGTTCTTC. This chain links TRBV6-5 with TRBJ2-1; 12 positions agree with TRBD2. The germline V gene has CDR1 MNHEY and CDR2 SVGAGI. CDR3 length: 14 residues. Unmatched junction bases numbered 1, after V lost 5 bases and J lost 5 bases.

This chain joins TRBV19 and TRBJ1-1; D perhaps matches TRBD1 (5 bases). Trimming removed 8 bases from V and 6 bases from J, with 16 bases in between. The CDR3 consists of 13 residues. CDR1 is LNHDA and CDR2 is SQIVND in the germline V gene (reference sequence). This CDR3 reads CASRGVGTSEAFF. Written as DNA, the CDR3 is TGTGCCAGTCGGGGTGTAGGGACTTCTGAAGCTTTCTTT.